The present entry profiles one T cell receptor beta chain with its context. This specimen comes from a study of blood T cells in healthy people across ages. CDR3 length: 13 residues. Germline loops: CDR1 MGHRA, CDR2 YSYEKL. Together with a sample-barcoded 5' primer, a J-beta primer mix was included in a second PCR lasting roughly 7 to 11 cycles. One entry per CDR3 protein, called by TCRdb with MiXCR from the 5' RACE reads. In the table there are over 1,300,000 distinct CDR3 sequences, approximately 59% of which are singletons. V is TRBV4-1 and J is TRBJ2-1; D gene ambiguous. Gene TRBJ2-7 matches the end of the DNA better, so the J call may be wrong. What was sequenced was blood. The receptor was derived from a man aged 18 to 30 in good health. The CDR3 protein is CASSQSDGQEQYF. The CDR3, as DNA: TGCGCCAGCAGCCAGTCGGATGGTCAAGAGCAGTACTTC.